Below, 19 T cell receptor beta chains from the same sample are listed, as sequenced in a study of CD8 T cells in ankylosing spondylitis (TCRdb year 2017). The library was produced with 5' RACE. This sample was sequenced with an Illumina HiSeq 2500. The public reads were reprocessed in TCRdb via fastp at Q25 and MiXCR, keeping in-frame beta chains. Under each unique CDR3 protein, matching rows form one entry showing the most common genes and DNA. The sample table holds around 250,000 distinct CDR3 sequences, of which over 8.5% were seen once. Around 7% of the sample is held by the ten biggest clonotypes. The sample consisted of blood, either unsorted or a sorted T cell fraction (not recorded which). These receptors were obtained from a male donor with ankylosing spondylitis or in good health (not recorded which).

This clonotype was observed a handful of times. The chain recombines TRBV4-3 with TRBJ2-5; a weak D match, TRBD2 (6 bases). V dropped 0 bases and J dropped 3 bases, with 8 bases sitting between them. This CDR3 has 14 amino acids. From germline, CDR1 is LGHNA and CDR2 YSLEER. CDR3 protein: CASSQDPGEETQYF. The CDR3 DNA follows: TGCGCCAGCAGCCAAGATCCGGGGGAAGAGACCCAGTACTTC.

This clonotype has only a few counts. The V and J genes are TRBV20-1 and TRBJ1-5, with 11 bases identical to TRBD1. V shed 2 bases and J 10 bases; nucleotides not matched to a gene: 7. This CDR3 spans 14 amino acids. Looked up from germline, CDR1 is DFQATT and CDR2 is SNEGSKA (reference sequence). DNA of the CDR3: TGCAGTGCTAGACCGGGACAGGGGGTCGGTCCCCAGCATTTT. Protein product: CSARPGQGVGPQHF.

The chain joins TRBV12-3 or TRBV12-4 to TRBJ2-2, with 9 positions matching TRBD2. The J segment lost 5 bases and the V segment lost 5 bases, leaving 12 bases of the junction unmatched. CDR3 size: 17 residues. The CDR3 sequence is CASSPAPSGDPTGELFF. CDR3 nucleotides: TGTGCCAGCAGTCCGGCTCCTAGCGGGGACCCGACCGGGGAGCTGTTTTTT.

This clonotype has at least ten counts. The chain recombines TRBV20-1 with TRBJ2-3; 10 bases match TRBD1. The germline V gene has CDR1 DFQATT and CDR2 SNEGSKA (reference sequence). Trimming at V came to 3 bases and at J to 0 bases, leaving 9 bases not matched to a gene. The CDR3 spans 17 residues. This CDR3 is CSASGTGARASTDTQYF. The CDR3, as DNA: TGCAGTGCTAGTGGGACAGGGGCCCGTGCTAGCACAGATACGCAGTATTTT.

This clonotype occurred many times. The chain joins TRBV20-1 to TRBJ2-7, with D tentatively TRBD2 (6 bases). The germline V gene encodes CDR1 DFQATT and CDR2 SNEGSKA (reference sequence). The CDR3 is 15 residues long. Trimming removed 0 bases at V and 4 bases at J, with 16 bases between. CDR3 protein: CSARDGGPDTYEQYF. In DNA, the CDR3 is TGCAGTGCTAGAGATGGAGGGCCAGATACATACGAGCAGTACTTC.

This clonotype has a handful of counts. The chain combines TRBV6-5 with TRBJ2-5; D not certain. There are 14 residues in the CDR3. V was shortened by 0 bases and J by 4 bases, with 9 bases between the two germline ends. Germline V gene sequence: CDR1 MNHEY, CDR2 SVGAGI. CDR3 residues: CASSYSTSGETQYF. The CDR3 DNA sequence: TGTGCCAGCAGTTACTCGACTTCGGGAGAGACCCAGTACTTC.

Many counts were recorded for this clonotype. The gene calls are TRBV5-1 and TRBJ2-3, with TRBD2 as a possible D gene (6 bases). With 0 bases removed from V and 1 base from J, the gap between germline ends came to 9 bases. The germline V gene encodes CDR1 SGHRS and CDR2 YFSETQ. CDR3 size: 15 residues. CDR3 protein: CASSLGRGRTDTQYF. In DNA, the CDR3 is TGCGCCAGCAGCTTGGGGCGGGGACGCACAGATACGCAGTATTTT. The full variable domain, in which reference TRBV5-1 and TRBJ2-3 provide the parts outside the CDR3, is KAGVTQTPRYLIKTRGQQVTLSCSPISGHRSVSWYQQTPGQGLQFLFEYFSETQRNKGNFPGRFSGRQFSNSRSEMNVSTLELGDSALYLCASSLGRGRTDTQYFGPGTRLTVL.

This clonotype was detected many times. The CDR3 region has the DNA TGTGCCAGCAGTGAAGACTCCTACAATGAGCAGTTCTTC. It translates to CASSEDSYNEQFF. The chain has TRBV6-1 and TRBJ2-1; D is unresolved. The V and J ends lost 1 base and 0 bases respectively, with 1 base between them. The CDR3 is made up of 13 amino acids. CDR1 MNHNS and CDR2 SASEGT come from the germline V gene.

In the case of this clonotype: A single base separates this from a much larger clone, so it may be a read error. V usage is TRBV4-2 and J usage is TRBJ2-3; D perhaps matches TRBD2 (6 bases). CDR1 LGHNA and CDR2 YNFKEQ come from the germline V gene. This CDR3 contains 15 residues. Trimming took 8 bases from V and 0 from J, leaving 15 bases between them. In nucleotides, the CDR3 is TGTGCCAGCGGGCTTAGCGGAGTCAGCACAGATACGCAGTATTTT. This codes for CASGLSGVSTDTQYF.

There are many counts of this clonotype. The V and J genes are TRBV29-1 and TRBJ1-2; D remains unclear. The V gene lost 6 bases and the J gene lost 4 bases, with 21 bases spanning the gap. Germline-derived CDR1 and CDR2 are SQVTM and ANQGSEA. The CDR3 runs to 15 residues. This CDR3 reads CSVAAPGKDLYGYTF. The CDR3 DNA reads as TGCAGCGTCGCAGCGCCGGGAAAAGACCTCTATGGCTACACCTTC.

The V gene is TRBV7-9, the J gene TRBJ1-1; D is ambiguous. Germline lookup yields CDR1 SEHNR and CDR2 FQNEAQ (reference sequence). The CDR3 has 11 amino acids. V lost 2 bases, J lost 11 bases, and 9 bases lay in between. The CDR3 sequence is CASSLPPPAFF. The DNA of the CDR3 is TGTGCCAGCAGCTTACCTCCCCCGGCTTTCTTT. Looking up the rest from reference TRBV7-9 and TRBJ1-1 gives the full variable domain: DTGVSQNPRHKITKRGQNVTFRCDPISEHNRLYWYRQTLGQGPEFLTYFQNEAQLEKSRLLSDRFSAERPKGSFSTLEIQRTEQGDSAMYLCASSLPPPAFFGQGTRLTVV.

The chain uses TRBV29-1 and TRBJ1-2, with 8 bases that match TRBD1. This CDR3 has 13 residues. V shed 2 bases, J shed 4 bases, and the junction held 3 bases outside the gene matches. Germline CDR1 reads SQVTM; CDR2 reads ANQGSEA. CDR3 bases: TGCAGCGTTGAACACGGGACAGGCTATGGCTACACCTTC. This sequence encodes CSVEHGTGYGYTF.

This clonotype was detected ten times or more. The chain employs TRBV21-1 and TRBJ2-7; the D call of TRBD1 is as the table states it, not checked on the DNA. TRBV21-1 is a listed pseudogene. The CDR3 extends over 15 amino acids. As DNA, the CDR3 is TGTGCCAGCAGCATTGGGGACAGGGATTCCCCCGAGCAGTACTTC. Translating gives CASSIGDRDSPEQYF.

The table lists this clonotype with many counts. V is TRBV5-1 and J is TRBJ1-1; D may be TRBD1 (6 bases). V lost 2 bases and J 7 bases, leaving 15 bases between the germline ends. Germline V gene data show CDR1 as SGHRS and CDR2 as YFSETQ. CDR3 size: 14 residues. CDR3 DNA: TGCGCCAGCAGCTTACAGGGTGGTATCGATGAAGCTTTCTTT. It specifies CASSLQGGIDEAFF.

The rearrangement joins TRBV5-1 to TRBJ2-1; D is unresolved. Germline CDR1 reads SGHRS; CDR2 reads YFSETQ. V was trimmed by 1 base and J by 0 bases, leaving 5 bases between them. The CDR3 loop spans 14 amino acids. The CDR3 nucleotides are TGCGCCAGCAGCTTGTCCCCCTCCTACAATGAGCAGTTCTTC. This translates into CASSLSPSYNEQFF. The complete variable domain, with remaining parts taken from reference TRBV5-1 and TRBJ2-1, reads KAGVTQTPRYLIKTRGQQVTLSCSPISGHRSVSWYQQTPGQGLQFLFEYFSETQRNKGNFPGRFSGRQFSNSRSEMNVSTLELGDSALYLCASSLSPSYNEQFFGPGTRLTVL.

The sample holds many counts of this clonotype. The chain carries TRBV20-1 and TRBJ2-1, with 8 bases lining up with TRBD2. The germline gives CDR1 DFQATT, CDR2 SNEGSKA (reference sequence). The CDR3 is 14 amino acids. Trimming cost V 2 bases and J 2 bases; bases outside gene matches: 2. CDR3 protein: CSARSGSTYNEQFF. The CDR3 region has the DNA TGCAGTGCTAGAAGCGGGAGCACCTACAATGAGCAGTTCTTC.

This clonotype was seen ten or more times. The V gene is TRBV12-3 or TRBV12-4, the J gene TRBJ2-7, with unresolved D. With 8 bases removed from V and 1 base from J, the gap between germline ends came to 12 bases. The CDR3 sequence is 13 residues long. The CDR3 protein is CASATARSYEQYF. Written as DNA, the CDR3 is TGTGCCAGCGCTACTGCCCGTTCCTACGAGCAGTACTTC.

This clonotype was found a few times. V gene TRBV20-1 combines with J gene TRBJ2-6; tentative D call: TRBD2 (6 bases). V lost 6 bases and J lost 2, with 14 bases in between. CDR1 DFQATT and CDR2 SNEGSKA come from the germline V gene (reference sequence). CDR3 length equals 15 residues. This CDR3 reads CSAGGRTPGANVLTF. The CDR3 bases are TGCAGTGCGGGGGGACGAACCCCTGGGGCCAACGTCCTGACTTTC.

This clonotype was seen a few times. The chain couples TRBV10-3 to TRBJ2-3, with a possible D match to TRBD2 (5 bases). The CDR3 extends over 13 amino acids. Germline lookup yields CDR1 ENHRY and CDR2 SYGVKD. Trimming took off 9 bases at V and 0 bases at J, with 10 bases between the two ends. CDR3 nucleotide sequence: TGTGCCATAGGCGGGTTAAGCACAGATACGCAGTATTTT. Protein sequence: CAIGGLSTDTQYF.